These 19 T cell receptor beta chains originate from one sample sequenced in a study of a mutant IDH1 vaccine in newly diagnosed glioma. Documented time point: week 23, last vaccination. Mutant IDH1 20-mer peptide, at 300 ug, made up each vaccine dose, with topical imiquimod. Profiled with immunoSEQ multiplex PCR; TCRdb holds only in-frame clones, not every one. The profile covers 35,000 to 50,000 clones, with less than 95% appearing a single time and approximately 4.1% taken by the ten largest. Antigen specificity for these receptors is unknown. Sequences were derived from PBMCs, sampled from a glioma patient whose treatment included an IDH1 peptide vaccine. The receptors derive from a man aged 45-65 years with glioma.

The rearrangement uses TRBV7-2 and TRBJ1-2; 9 bases align to TRBD1. The CDR3 runs to 14 residues. The germline CDR1 and CDR2 sequences are SGHTA and FQGNSA. V shed 5 bases, J shed 6 bases, and the junction held 7 bases outside the gene matches. DNA of the CDR3: TGTGCCAGCAGCACGGGACAGGGAGTCGATGGCTACACCTTC. This sequence encodes CASSTGQGVDGYTF.

The chain couples TRBV7-9 to TRBJ1-6, with a tentative D call TRBD1 (6 bases). V dropped 4 bases and J dropped 7 bases, with 17 bases sitting between them. The CDR3 runs to 16 residues. Germline CDR1 reads SEHNR; CDR2 reads FQNEAQ (reference sequence). The CDR3 sequence: CASSSGGGGGNSPLHF. CDR3 bases: TGTGCCAGCAGCTCCGGCGGCGGCGGGGGCAATTCACCCCTCCACTTT.

The rearrangement uses TRBV9 and TRBJ1-5, with a possible D match to TRBD1 (5 bases). With 2 bases removed from V and 1 base from J, the gap between germline ends came to 7 bases. CDR3 length equals 14 residues. Germline CDR1 reads SGDLS; CDR2 reads YYNGEE. DNA for the CDR3: TGTGCCAGCAGCGTTCAGGGAAGCAATCAGCCCCAGCATTTT. Protein product: CASSVQGSNQPQHF.

V gene TRBV7-8 combines with J gene TRBJ1-5; possibly TRBD1 for D (6 bases). Germline V gene sequence: CDR1 SGHVS, CDR2 FQNEAQ. Trimming cost V 1 base and J 2 bases, with 15 bases left between them. CDR3 length equals 17 residues. The CDR3 loop is CASSLDHRARGNQPQHF. In nucleotides, the CDR3 is TGTGCCAGCAGCTTAGACCACAGGGCCAGAGGCAATCAGCCCCAGCATTTT.

The rearrangement links TRBV5-1 to TRBJ2-7; 7 bases align to TRBD2. Losses at the gene ends were 7 bases for V and 3 bases for J; bases not matched to a gene: 10. The CDR3 loop spans 14 amino acids. Germline CDR1 reads SGHRS; CDR2 reads YFSETQ. DNA for the CDR3: TGCGCCAGCGCCGACCGGGACTATAACTACGAGCAGTACTTC. Translated, it gives CASADRDYNYEQYF.

The chain joins TRBV7-9 to TRBJ2-3, with 13 bases fitting TRBD2. Germline-derived CDR1 and CDR2 are SEHNR and FQNEAQ (reference sequence). The CDR3 extends over 15 amino acids. Germline trimming cut 5 bases from V and 5 bases from J; bases unmatched to any gene: 4. Written as DNA, the CDR3 is TGTGCCAGCAGCCGGACTAGCGGGAGTATAGATACGCAGTATTTT. This codes for CASSRTSGSIDTQYF. Variable domain in full (rest from reference TRBV7-9 and TRBJ2-3): DTGVSQNPRHKITKRGQNVTFRCDPISEHNRLYWYRQTLGQGPEFLTYFQNEAQLEKSRLLSDRFSAERPKGSFSTLEIQRTEQGDSAMYLCASSRTSGSIDTQYFGPGTRLTVL.

V and J are TRBV9 and TRBJ2-4; weak D call: TRBD1 (5 bases). Trimming left V 3 bases short and J 6 bases short, with 16 bases between. Germline V gene lookup returns CDR1 SGDLS and CDR2 YYNGEE. The CDR3 is made up of 15 amino acids. The CDR3 region is CASSAGKGFGNIQYF. The CDR3 region has the DNA TGTGCCAGCAGCGCAGGGAAGGGGTTCGGAAACATTCAGTACTTC. The full variable domain, rest sourced from reference TRBV9 and TRBJ2-4, is DSGVTQTPKHLITATGQRVTLRCSPRSGDLSVYWYQQSLDQGLQFLIQYYNGEERAKGNILERFSAQQFPDLHSELNLSSLELGDSALYFCASSAGKGFGNIQYFGAGTRLSVL.

This chain links TRBV28 with TRBJ2-5; TRBD1 aligns across 7 bases. Trimming at V came to 4 bases and at J to 2 bases, leaving 4 bases not matched to a gene. Germline values: CDR1 MDHEN, CDR2 SYDVKM. The CDR3 runs to 14 residues. CDR3 bases: TGTGCCAGCAGTTCCTTGGGACAGCAAGAGACCCAGTACTTC. It yields the protein CASSSLGQQETQYF.

The chain couples TRBV4-3 to TRBJ2-7; D is unclear. CDR1 is LGHNA and CDR2 is YSLEER in the germline V gene. V was clipped by 0 bases and J by 2 bases, with 8 bases between them. CDR3 length: 14 residues. The chain's CDR3 is CASSQDNLAYEQYF. CDR3 in DNA: TGCGCCAGCAGCCAAGATAATCTCGCCTACGAGCAGTACTTC.

The chain links TRBV13 to TRBJ2-1, with TRBD1 matching over 7 bases. V was clipped by 3 bases and J by 2 bases; unmatched bases: 13. The CDR3 has 18 amino acids. Germline V gene sequence: CDR1 PRHDT, CDR2 FYEKMQ (reference sequence). In DNA, the CDR3 is TGTGCCAGCAGCTTCTTCCCCCGGACAGGTGACGCCTACAATGAGCAGTTCTTC. Encoded protein: CASSFFPRTGDAYNEQFF.

The rearrangement links TRBV19 to TRBJ1-5; D possibly corresponds to TRBD1 (6 bases). Germline CDR1 is LNHDA and CDR2 is SQIVND (reference sequence). The CDR3 runs to 15 residues. V lost 6 bases, J lost 3 bases, and 15 bases lay in between. The CDR3 here is CASREPTGYNQPQHF. The CDR3 region has the DNA TGTGCCAGTAGGGAACCTACAGGGTACAATCAGCCCCAGCATTTT.

The V gene is TRBV9, the J gene TRBJ2-3, with 9 bases that match TRBD2. V lost 7 bases and J lost 0; bases outside the gene matches: 12. This CDR3 has 17 amino acids. Germline CDR1 and CDR2: SGDLS and YYNGEE. The CDR3 loop is CASSPLAGELSTDTQYF. For the CDR3, the DNA is TGTGCCAGCTCCCCGTTAGCGGGAGAATTAAGCACAGATACGCAGTATTTT.

The chain joins TRBV7-6 to TRBJ2-5; TRBD2 agrees at 9 bases. The CDR3 extends over 18 amino acids. Germline loops: CDR1 SGHVS, CDR2 FNYEAQ. J gave up 2 bases and V 1 base, and 11 bases lay outside the gene matches. CDR3 DNA: TGTGCCAGCAGCTTAGTATGGCGGGGGGGGTCGGCACAAGAGACCCAGTACTTC. Translated, it gives CASSLVWRGGSAQETQYF. The full variable domain, its missing parts supplied by reference TRBV7-6 and TRBJ2-5, is GAGVSQSPRYKVTKRGQDVALRCDPISGHVSLYWYRQALGQGPEFLTYFNYEAQQDKSGLPNDRFSAERPEGSISTLTIQRTEQRDSAMYRCASSLVWRGGSAQETQYFGPGTRLLVL.

The rearrangement uses TRBV7-9 and TRBJ2-7, with 7 bases matching TRBD2. CDR1 is SEHNR and CDR2 is FQNEAQ in the germline V gene (reference sequence). V lost 5 bases and J lost 0; bases outside the gene matches: 16. This CDR3 comprises 18 residues. The CDR3 DNA sequence: TGTGCCAGCAGCGCATGGCCCCCCGGGAGGCAGAACTCCTACGAGCAGTACTTC. As protein: CASSAWPPGRQNSYEQYF.

This chain links TRBV5-3 with TRBJ2-3; 9 bases fit TRBD2. TRBV5-3 is filed as an ORF, its function uncertain. This CDR3 has 18 residues. The V and J ends lost 4 bases and 3 bases, in that order; junction bases with no gene match: 15. This chain's CDR3 is CARSRDSGGRRKTDTQYF. The CDR3 region has the DNA TGTGCCAGAAGCAGAGACAGCGGGGGGAGACGAAAAACAGATACGCAGTATTTT.

V is TRBV7-2 and J is TRBJ2-7, with D possibly matching TRBD2 (6 bases). Germline V CDR1 and CDR2: SGHTA, FQGNSA. The CDR3 sequence is 18 residues long. V lost 3 bases and J 0 bases, leaving 21 bases between the germline ends. CDR3 sequence: CASSFPTSGTHNSYEQYF. CDR3 DNA: TGTGCCAGCAGCTTCCCCACATCCGGGACTCATAACTCCTACGAGCAGTACTTC.

The chain carries TRBV20-1 and TRBJ1-1, with 7 bases matching TRBD1. Germline lookup yields CDR1 DFQATT and CDR2 SNEGSKA (reference sequence). CDR3 length equals 11 residues. The J segment lost 8 bases and the V segment lost 2 bases, leaving 2 bases of the junction unmatched. The CDR3 DNA is TGCAGTGCTAGACGGACAGGAGAAGCTTTCTTT. Protein: CSARRTGEAFF.

Written as DNA, the CDR3 is TGCGCCAGCAGTTCAAGCTCTGGGGCCAACGTCCTGACTTTC. It is translated as CASSSSSGANVLTF. The chain has TRBV5-1 and TRBJ2-6; D gene unclear. This CDR3 region has 14 residues. V gave up 5 bases and J gave up 0 bases, with 6 bases separating them. Germline assignment: CDR1 SGHRS and CDR2 YFSETQ.

This clone is medium-sized in the sample. This chain joins TRBV9 and TRBJ1-3; maybe TRBD1 (6 bases). The CDR3 consists of 15 residues. V shed 3 bases and J shed 1 base, with 11 bases lying between them. CDR1 and CDR2 from the germline V gene are SGDLS and YYNGEE. The CDR3 loop reads CASSAGGGSGNTIYF. The CDR3 DNA reads TGTGCCAGCAGCGCGGGAGGGGGATCTGGAAACACCATATATTTT.